Listed below are T cell receptor beta chains from one sample, sequenced in a study of a mutant IDH1 vaccine in newly diagnosed glioma. The antigens these receptors bind are not known. Generated by immunoSEQ multiplex PCR, the TCRdb table keeps only in-frame clones and is missing some. This table has roughly 36,000 clones, around nine tenths appearing once. The sample here was PBMCs, taken from a glioma patient whose treatment included an IDH1 peptide vaccine. The receptor set was obtained from a man aged 40-49 years with glioma. Both conserved end residues are trimmed from each CDR3. D genes are given only for firm matches.

J gene	V gene	D gene	CDR3 protein
TRBJ1-4	TRBV6-6	.	ASSYSGATNEKLF
TRBJ1-3	TRBV27	.	ASRAPDRHGNTIY
TRBJ1-1	TRBV5-1	.	ASSLSPFSVTIMNTEAF
TRBJ1-6	TRBV5-6	TRBD1	ASSPRTGGRSPLH
TRBJ1-4	TRBV7-6	.	ASSLGPQALREKLF
TRBJ2-1	TRBV5-6	.	ASSLDGGYGDNEQF
TRBJ1-5	TRBV30	.	AWSPTFRQHQPQH
TRBJ1-1	TRBV28	.	ASRSSGGTGTEAF
TRBJ1-5	TRBV30	.	AWSGDGPQH
TRBJ2-2	TRBV28	.	ASSESRGGTGELF
TRBJ1-1	TRBV7-6	.	ASSSRQTFMNTEAF
TRBJ2-1	TRBV13	.	ASSSAIDNEQF
TRBJ1-5	TRBV28	TRBD1	ASGRRTGPNQPQH
TRBJ1-1	TRBV19	.	ASSIVSVNTEAF
TRBJ1-2	TRBV13	TRBD1	ASSSDRGGYT
TRBJ1-2	TRBV29-1	.	SVPMASYGYT
TRBJ1-1	TRBV6-5	.	ASSRRPRGTEAF
TRBJ1-1	TRBV6-6	.	ATQFGGVDTEAF
TRBJ1-2	TRBV28	.	ASTGGGYYGYT
TRBJ2-4	TRBV2	.	ASSLALPGDIQY
TRBJ1-2	TRBV5-6	.	ASSLWHLGYYGYT
TRBJ1-1	TRBV27	.	ASSSPGWNTEAF
TRBJ1-1	TRBV4-3	TRBD1	ASSQVIGRGFAEAF
TRBJ1-3	TRBV30	.	AWRFPDSSGNTIY
TRBJ2-5	TRBV7-2	.	ASSLIGQAQY
TRBJ2-5	TRBV28	TRBD2	ASSRRLAGTRGSETQY
TRBJ1-2	TRBV30	.	AWSGDYGYT
TRBJ1-4	TRBV7-9	.	ASSLADEKLF
TRBJ1-5	TRBV6-5	TRBD1	ASSHRGQPQH
TRBJ2-2	TRBV27	.	ASSVQGIGELF